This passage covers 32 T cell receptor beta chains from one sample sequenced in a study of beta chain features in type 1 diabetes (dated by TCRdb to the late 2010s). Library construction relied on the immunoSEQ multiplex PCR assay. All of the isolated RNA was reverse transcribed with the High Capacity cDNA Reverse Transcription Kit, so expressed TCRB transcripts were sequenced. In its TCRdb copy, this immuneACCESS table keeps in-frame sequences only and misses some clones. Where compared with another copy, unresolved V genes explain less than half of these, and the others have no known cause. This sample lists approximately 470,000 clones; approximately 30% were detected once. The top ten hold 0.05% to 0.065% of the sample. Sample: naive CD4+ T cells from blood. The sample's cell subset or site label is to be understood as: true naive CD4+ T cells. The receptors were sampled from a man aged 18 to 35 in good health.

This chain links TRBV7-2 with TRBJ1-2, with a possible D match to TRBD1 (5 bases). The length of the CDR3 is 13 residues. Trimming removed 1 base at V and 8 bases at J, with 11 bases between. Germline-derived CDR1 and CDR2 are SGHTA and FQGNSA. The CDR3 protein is CASSLEQGTGYTF. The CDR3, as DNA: TGTGCCAGCAGCTTAGAGCAGGGCACGGGCTACACCTTC.

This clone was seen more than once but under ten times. The CDR3 DNA sequence: TGTGCCTGGAATAGGGCTAGCGGGAGGGCCTCCAATGAGCAGTTCTTC. Amino acids: CAWNRASGRASNEQFF. This chain connects TRBV30 to TRBJ2-1; TRBD2 agrees at 12 bases. The germline CDR1 and CDR2 sequences are GTSNPN and SVGIG (reference sequence). The ends lost 4 bases at V and 6 bases at J; junction bases unmatched: 10. The CDR3 sequence is 16 residues long.

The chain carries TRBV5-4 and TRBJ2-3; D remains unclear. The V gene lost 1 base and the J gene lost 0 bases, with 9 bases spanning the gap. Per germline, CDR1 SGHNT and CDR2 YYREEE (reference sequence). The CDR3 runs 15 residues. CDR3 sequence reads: CASSLSGTSTDTQYF. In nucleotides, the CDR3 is TGTGCCAGCAGCTTGTCGGGCACCAGCACAGATACGCAGTATTTT.

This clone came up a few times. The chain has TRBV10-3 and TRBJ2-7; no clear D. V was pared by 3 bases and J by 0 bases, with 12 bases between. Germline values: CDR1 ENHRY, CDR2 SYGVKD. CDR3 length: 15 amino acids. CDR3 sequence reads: CAISDPSLSSYEQYF. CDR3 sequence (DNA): TGTGCCATCAGTGATCCATCACTGAGCTCCTACGAGCAGTACTTC.

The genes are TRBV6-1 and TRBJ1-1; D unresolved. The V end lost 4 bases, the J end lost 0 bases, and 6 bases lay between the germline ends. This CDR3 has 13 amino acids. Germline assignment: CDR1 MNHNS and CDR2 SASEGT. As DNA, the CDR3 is TGTGCCAGCAGTGCACAGTTGAACACTGAAGCTTTCTTT. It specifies CASSAQLNTEAFF.

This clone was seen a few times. The CDR3 bases are TGTGCCTGGATGCTCTACGATCAAGAGACCCAGTACTTC. Translation: CAWMLYDQETQYF. The chain has TRBV30 and TRBJ2-5; D unresolved. CDR1 is GTSNPN and CDR2 is SVGIG in the germline V gene (reference sequence). This CDR3 has 13 residues. Trimming stripped 4 bases from V and 2 bases from J, with 11 bases between.

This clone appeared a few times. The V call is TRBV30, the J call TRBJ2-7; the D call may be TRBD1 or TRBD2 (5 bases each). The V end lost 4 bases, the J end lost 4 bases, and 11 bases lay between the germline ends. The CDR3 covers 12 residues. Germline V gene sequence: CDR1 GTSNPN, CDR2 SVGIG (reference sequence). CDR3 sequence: CAWKRGSYEQYF. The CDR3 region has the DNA TGTGCCTGGAAACGGGGCTCTTACGAGCAGTACTTC.

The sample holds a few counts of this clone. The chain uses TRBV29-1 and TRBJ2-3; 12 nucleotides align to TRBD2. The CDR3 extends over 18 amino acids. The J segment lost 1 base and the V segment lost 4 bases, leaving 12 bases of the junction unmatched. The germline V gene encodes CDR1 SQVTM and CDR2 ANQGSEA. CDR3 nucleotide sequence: TGCAGCGTTGTGCTGGCTAGCGGGAGGGCCTTGGGCACAGATACGCAGTATTTT. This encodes CSVVLASGRALGTDTQYF.

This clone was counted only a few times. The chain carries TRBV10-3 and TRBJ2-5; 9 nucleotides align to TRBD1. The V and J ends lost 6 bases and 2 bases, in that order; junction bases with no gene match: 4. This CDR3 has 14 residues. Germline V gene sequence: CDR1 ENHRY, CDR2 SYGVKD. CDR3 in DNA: TGTGCCATCAGGGATGGGACAGGGCAAGAGACCCAGTACTTC. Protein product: CAIRDGTGQETQYF.

CDR3 bases: TGCAGTGTTAGCGGAGGCGGGGAGCTGTTTTTT. Translating gives CSVSGGGELFF. V is TRBV20-1 and J is TRBJ2-2; D may be TRBD2 (6 bases). Germline-derived CDR1 and CDR2 are DFQATT and SNEGSKA (reference sequence). This CDR3 is 11 amino acids long. V lost 7 bases to trimming and J lost 7 bases, with 10 bases between them.

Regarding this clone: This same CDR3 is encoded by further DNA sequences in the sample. CDR3 coding DNA: TGTGCCAGCAGTGAACAGGGATACGAGCAGTACTTC. Translation gives CASSEQGYEQYF. This chain uses TRBV2 with TRBJ2-7, with D perhaps matching TRBD1 (5 bases). V was clipped by 2 bases and J by 4 bases, with 6 bases between them. The V gene's germline CDR1 is SNHLY and CDR2 FYNNEI. The CDR3 loop spans 12 amino acids.

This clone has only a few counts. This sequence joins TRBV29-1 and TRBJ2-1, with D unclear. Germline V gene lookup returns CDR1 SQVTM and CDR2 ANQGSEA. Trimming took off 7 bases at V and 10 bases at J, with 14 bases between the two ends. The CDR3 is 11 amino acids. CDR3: CSATSSPEQFF. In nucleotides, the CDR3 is TGCAGCGCTACTTCTTCCCCAGAGCAGTTCTTC.

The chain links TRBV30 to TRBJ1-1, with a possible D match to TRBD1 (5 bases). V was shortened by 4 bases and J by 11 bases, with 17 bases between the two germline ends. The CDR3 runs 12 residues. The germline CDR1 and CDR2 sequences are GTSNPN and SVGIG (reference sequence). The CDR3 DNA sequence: TGTGCCTGGAAGTCCCCCCCCGGGGGGGCTTTCTTT. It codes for CAWKSPPGGAFF.

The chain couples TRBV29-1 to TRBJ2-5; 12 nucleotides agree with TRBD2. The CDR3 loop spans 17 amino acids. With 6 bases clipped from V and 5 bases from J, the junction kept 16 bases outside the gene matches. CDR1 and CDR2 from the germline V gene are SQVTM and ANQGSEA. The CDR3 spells CSVPGGGLAGRDETQYF. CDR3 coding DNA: TGCAGCGTCCCTGGGGGAGGACTAGCGGGACGGGACGAGACCCAGTACTTC. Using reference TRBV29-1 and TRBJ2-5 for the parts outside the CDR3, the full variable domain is SAVISQKPSRDICQRGTSLTIQCQVDSQVTMMFWYRQQPGQSLTLIATANQGSEATYESGFVIDKFPISRPNLTFSTLTVSNMSPEDSSIYLCSVPGGGLAGRDETQYFGPGTRLLVL.

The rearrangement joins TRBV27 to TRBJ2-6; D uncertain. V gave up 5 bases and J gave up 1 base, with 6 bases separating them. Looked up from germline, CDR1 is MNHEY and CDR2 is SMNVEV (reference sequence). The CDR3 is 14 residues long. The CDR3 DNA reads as TGTGCCAGCAGTCCCGGGTCTGGGGCCAACGTCCTGACTTTC. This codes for CASSPGSGANVLTF.

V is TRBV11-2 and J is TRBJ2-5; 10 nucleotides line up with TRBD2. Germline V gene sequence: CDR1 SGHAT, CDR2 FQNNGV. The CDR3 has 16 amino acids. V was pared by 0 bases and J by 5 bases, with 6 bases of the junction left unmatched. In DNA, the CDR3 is TGTGCCAGCAGCTTAGATCTCCTAGCGGGAGTGGAGACCCAGTACTTC. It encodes CASSLDLLAGVETQYF.

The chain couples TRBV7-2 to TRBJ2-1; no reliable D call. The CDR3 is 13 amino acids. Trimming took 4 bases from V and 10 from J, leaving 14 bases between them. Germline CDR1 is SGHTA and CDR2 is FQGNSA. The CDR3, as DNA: TGTGCCAGCAGCTCATGGACGGCCTCCGAGCAGTTCTTC. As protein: CASSSWTASEQFF. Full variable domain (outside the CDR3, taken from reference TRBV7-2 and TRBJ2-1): GAGVSQSPSNKVTEKGKDVELRCDPISGHTALYWYRQSLGQGLEFLIYFQGNSAPDKSGLPSDRFSAERTGGSVSTLTIQRTQQEDSAVYLCASSSWTASEQFFGPGTRLTVL.

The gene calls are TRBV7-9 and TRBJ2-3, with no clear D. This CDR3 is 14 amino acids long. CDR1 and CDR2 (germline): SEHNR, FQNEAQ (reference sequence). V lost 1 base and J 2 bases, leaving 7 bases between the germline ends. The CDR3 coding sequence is TGTGCCAGCAGCTTAGGGGCCCCCACAGATACGCAGTATTTT. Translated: CASSLGAPTDTQYF.

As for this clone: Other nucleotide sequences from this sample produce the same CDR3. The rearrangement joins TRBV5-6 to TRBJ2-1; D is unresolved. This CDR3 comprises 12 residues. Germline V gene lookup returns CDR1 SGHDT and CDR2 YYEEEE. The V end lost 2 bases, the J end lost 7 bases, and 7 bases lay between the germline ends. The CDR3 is CASSLRRNEQFF. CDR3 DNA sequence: TGTGCCAGCAGCTTACGGCGGAATGAGCAGTTCTTC.

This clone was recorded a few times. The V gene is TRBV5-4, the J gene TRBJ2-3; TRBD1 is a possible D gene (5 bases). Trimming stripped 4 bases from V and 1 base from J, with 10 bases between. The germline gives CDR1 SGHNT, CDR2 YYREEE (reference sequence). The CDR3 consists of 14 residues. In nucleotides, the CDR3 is TGTGCCAGCAGCAGGGGCAGGGGCACAGATACGCAGTATTTT. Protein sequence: CASSRGRGTDTQYF.

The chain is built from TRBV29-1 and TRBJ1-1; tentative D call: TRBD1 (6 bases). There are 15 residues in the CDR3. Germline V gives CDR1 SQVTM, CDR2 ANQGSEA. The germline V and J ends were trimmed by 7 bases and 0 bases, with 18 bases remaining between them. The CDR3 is CSAPGTGGMNTEAFF. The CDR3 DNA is TGCAGCGCGCCGGGGACGGGGGGCATGAACACTGAAGCTTTCTTT.

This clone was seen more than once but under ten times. CDR3 sequence: CATSRTSAQGTEAFF. The CDR3 DNA is TGTGCCACCAGCAGAACCTCAGCCCAGGGGACTGAAGCTTTCTTT. The rearrangement links TRBV15 to TRBJ1-1; D may be TRBD1 (6 bases). Germline assignment: CDR1 LNHNV and CDR2 YYDKDF (reference sequence). V gave up 2 bases and J gave up 5 bases, with 15 bases separating them. This CDR3 comprises 15 residues.

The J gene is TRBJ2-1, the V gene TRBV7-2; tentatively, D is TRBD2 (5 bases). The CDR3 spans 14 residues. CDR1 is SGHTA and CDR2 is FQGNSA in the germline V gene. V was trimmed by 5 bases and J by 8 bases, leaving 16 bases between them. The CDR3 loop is CASSTRTGWDEQFF. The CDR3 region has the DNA TGTGCCAGCAGCACTCGGACTGGATGGGATGAGCAGTTCTTC.

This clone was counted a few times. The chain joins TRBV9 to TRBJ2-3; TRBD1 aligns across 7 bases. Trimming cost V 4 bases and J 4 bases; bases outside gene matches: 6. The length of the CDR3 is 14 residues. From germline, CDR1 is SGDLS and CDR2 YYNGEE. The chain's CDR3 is CASSQRQGPDTQYF. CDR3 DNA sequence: TGTGCCAGCAGCCAACGACAGGGACCAGATACGCAGTATTTT.

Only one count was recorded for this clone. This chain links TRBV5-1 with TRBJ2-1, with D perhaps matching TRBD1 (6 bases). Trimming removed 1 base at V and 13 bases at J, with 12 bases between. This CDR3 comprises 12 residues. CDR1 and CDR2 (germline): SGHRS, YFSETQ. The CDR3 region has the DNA TGCGCCAGCAGCTTGAGGTCGGACAGCCAGTTCTTC. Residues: CASSLRSDSQFF.

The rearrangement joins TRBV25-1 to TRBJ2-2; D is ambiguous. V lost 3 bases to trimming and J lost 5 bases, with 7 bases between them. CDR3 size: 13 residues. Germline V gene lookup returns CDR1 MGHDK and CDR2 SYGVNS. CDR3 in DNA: TGTGCCAGCAGTGAGGCCCAGACCGGGGAGCTGTTTTTT. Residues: CASSEAQTGELFF.

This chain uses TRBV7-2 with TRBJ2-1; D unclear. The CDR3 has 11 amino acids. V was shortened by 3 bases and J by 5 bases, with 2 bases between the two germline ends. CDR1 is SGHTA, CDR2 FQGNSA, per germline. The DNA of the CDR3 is TGTGCCAGCAGCTTGAACAATGAGCAGTTCTTC. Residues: CASSLNNEQFF.

The CDR3 DNA reads TGCGCGAACGTAGCGGGGCAGAGCAGGGAGACCCAGTACTTC. Translating it yields CANVAGQSRETQYF. The V and J genes are TRBV4-3 and TRBJ2-5; 8 bases are shared with TRBD2. This CDR3 region has 14 residues. Germline CDR1 LGHNA, CDR2 YSLEER.

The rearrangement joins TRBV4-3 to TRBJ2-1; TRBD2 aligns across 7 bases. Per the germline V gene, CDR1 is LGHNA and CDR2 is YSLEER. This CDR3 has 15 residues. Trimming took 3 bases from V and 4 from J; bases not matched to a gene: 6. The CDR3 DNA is TGCGCCAGCAGCCATCGTCTAGCGGATTACAATGAGCAGTTCTTC. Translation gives CASSHRLADYNEQFF.

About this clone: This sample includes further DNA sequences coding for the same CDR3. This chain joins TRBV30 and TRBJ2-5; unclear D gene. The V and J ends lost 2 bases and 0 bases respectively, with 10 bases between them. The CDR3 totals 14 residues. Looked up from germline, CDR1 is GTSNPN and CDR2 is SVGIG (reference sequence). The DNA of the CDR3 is TGTGCCTGGAGTCTGGACCGTTACCAAGAGACCCAGTACTTC. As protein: CAWSLDRYQETQYF. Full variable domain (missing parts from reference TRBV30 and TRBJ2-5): SQTIHQWPATLVQPVGSPLSLECTVEGTSNPNLYWYRQAAGRGLQLLFYSVGIGQISSEVPQNLSASRPQDRQFILSSKKLLLSDSGFYLCAWSLDRYQETQYFGPGTRLLVL.

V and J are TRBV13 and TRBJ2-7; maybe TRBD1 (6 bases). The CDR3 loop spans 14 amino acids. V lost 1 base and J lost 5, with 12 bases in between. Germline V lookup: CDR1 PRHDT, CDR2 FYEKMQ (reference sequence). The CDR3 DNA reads TGTGCCAGCAGCTTAGCCTACAGGGACGACGAGCAGTACTTC. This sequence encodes CASSLAYRDDEQYF.

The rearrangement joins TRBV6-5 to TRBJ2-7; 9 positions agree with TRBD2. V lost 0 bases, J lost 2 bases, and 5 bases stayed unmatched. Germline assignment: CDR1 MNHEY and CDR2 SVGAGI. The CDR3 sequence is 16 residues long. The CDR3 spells CASSYSMTSGTYEQYF. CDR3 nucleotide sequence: TGTGCCAGCAGTTACTCGATGACTAGCGGAACCTACGAGCAGTACTTC.